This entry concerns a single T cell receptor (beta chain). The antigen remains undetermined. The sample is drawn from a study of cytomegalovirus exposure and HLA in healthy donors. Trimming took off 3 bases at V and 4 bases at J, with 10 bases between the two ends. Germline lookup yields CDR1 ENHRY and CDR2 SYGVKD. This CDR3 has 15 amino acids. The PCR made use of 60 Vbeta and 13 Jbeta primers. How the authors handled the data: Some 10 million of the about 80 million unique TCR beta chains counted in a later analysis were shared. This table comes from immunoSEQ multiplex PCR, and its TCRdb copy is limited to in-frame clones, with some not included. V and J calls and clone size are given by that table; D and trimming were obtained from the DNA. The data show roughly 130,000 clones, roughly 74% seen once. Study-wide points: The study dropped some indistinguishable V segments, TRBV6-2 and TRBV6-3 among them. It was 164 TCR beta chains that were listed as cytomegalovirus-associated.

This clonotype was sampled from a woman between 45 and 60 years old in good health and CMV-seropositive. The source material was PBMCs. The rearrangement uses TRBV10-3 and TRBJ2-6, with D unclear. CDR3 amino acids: CAISDLRPGANVLTF. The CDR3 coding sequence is TGTGCCATCAGTGATCTCCGTCCCGGGGCCAACGTCCTGACTTTC.